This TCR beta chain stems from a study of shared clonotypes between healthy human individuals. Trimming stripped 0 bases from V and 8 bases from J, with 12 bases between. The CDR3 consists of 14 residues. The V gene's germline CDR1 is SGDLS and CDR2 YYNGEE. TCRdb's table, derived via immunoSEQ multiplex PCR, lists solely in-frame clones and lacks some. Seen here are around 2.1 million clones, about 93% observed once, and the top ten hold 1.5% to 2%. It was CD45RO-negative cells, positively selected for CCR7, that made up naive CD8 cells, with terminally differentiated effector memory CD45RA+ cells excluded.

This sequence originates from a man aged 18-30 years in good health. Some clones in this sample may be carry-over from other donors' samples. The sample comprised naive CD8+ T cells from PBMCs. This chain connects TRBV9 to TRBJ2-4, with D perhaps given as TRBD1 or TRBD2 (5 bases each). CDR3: CASSVAWETDIQYF. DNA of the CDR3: TGTGCCAGCAGCGTAGCTTGGGAGACAGACATTCAGTACTTC.